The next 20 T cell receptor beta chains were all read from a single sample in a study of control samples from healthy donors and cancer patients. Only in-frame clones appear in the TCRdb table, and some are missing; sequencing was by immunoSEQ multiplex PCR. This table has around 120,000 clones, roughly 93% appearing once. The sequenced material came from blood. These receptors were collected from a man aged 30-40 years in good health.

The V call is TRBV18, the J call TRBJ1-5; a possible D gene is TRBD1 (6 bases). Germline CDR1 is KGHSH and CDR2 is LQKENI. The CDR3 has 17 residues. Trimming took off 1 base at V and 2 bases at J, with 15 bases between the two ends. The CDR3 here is CASSPRTVGGGNQPQHF. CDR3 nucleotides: TGTGCCAGCTCACCACGGACAGTTGGGGGAGGCAATCAGCCCCAGCATTTT.

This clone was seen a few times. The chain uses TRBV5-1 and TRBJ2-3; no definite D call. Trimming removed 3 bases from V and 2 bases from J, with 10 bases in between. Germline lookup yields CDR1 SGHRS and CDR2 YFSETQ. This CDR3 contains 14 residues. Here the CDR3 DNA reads TGCGCCAGCAGCTCCGGTTACAACACAGATACGCAGTATTTT. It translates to CASSSGYNTDTQYF. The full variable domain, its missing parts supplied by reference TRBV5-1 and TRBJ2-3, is KAGVTQTPRYLIKTRGQQVTLSCSPISGHRSVSWYQQTPGQGLQFLFEYFSETQRNKGNFPGRFSGRQFSNSRSEMNVSTLELGDSALYLCASSSGYNTDTQYFGPGTRLTVL.

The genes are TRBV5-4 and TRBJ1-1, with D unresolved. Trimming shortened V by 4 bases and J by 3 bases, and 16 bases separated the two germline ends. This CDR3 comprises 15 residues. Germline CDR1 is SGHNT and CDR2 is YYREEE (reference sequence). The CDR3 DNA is TGTGCCAGCAGCCAACCCGGACCCACCTACACTGAAGCTTTCTTT. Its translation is CASSQPGPTYTEAFF.

This chain's CDR3 is CASSLGGLETQYF. CDR3 nucleotides: TGTGCCAGCAGCTTAGGGGGGCTGGAGACCCAGTACTTC. The rearrangement joins TRBV7-2 to TRBJ2-5; possible D gene TRBD1, 6 bases. The germline V and J ends were trimmed by 1 base and 5 bases, with 8 bases remaining between them. Per germline, CDR1 SGHTA and CDR2 FQGNSA. This CDR3 region has 13 residues.

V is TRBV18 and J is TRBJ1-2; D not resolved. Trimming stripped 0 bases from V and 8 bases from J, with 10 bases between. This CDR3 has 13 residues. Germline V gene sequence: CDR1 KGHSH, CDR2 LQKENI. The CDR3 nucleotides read TGTGCCAGCTCACCACCGGGAGGTTACGGCTACACCTTC. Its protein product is CASSPPGGYGYTF.

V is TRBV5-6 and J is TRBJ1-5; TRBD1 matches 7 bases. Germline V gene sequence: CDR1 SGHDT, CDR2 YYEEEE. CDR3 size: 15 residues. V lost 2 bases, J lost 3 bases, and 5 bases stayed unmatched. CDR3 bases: TGTGCCAGCAGCTTAGGAACAGGGGTCAATCAGCCCCAGCATTTT. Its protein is CASSLGTGVNQPQHF.

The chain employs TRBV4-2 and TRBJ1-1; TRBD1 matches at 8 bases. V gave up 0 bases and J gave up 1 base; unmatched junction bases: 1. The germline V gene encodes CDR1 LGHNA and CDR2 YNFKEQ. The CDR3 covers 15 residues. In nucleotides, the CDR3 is TGTGCCAGCAGCCAAGACGGGACAGGGAACACTGAAGCTTTCTTT. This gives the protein CASSQDGTGNTEAFF.

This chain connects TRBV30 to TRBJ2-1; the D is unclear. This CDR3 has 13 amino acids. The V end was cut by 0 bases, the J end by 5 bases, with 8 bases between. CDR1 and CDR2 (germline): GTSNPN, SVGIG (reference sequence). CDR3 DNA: TGTGCCTGGAGTGTGGGTCCAAACAATGAGCAGTTCTTC. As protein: CAWSVGPNNEQFF.

CDR3 bases: TGTGCCAGCAGCTTATCGGAGGGAGTTTACGGCTACACCTTC. It codes for CASSLSEGVYGYTF. The chain is built from TRBV7-9 and TRBJ1-2; D unresolved. V was shortened by 2 bases and J by 8 bases, with 15 bases between the two germline ends. The V gene's germline CDR1 is SEHNR and CDR2 FQNEAQ (reference sequence). The CDR3 extends over 14 amino acids. The entire variable domain, with the rest obtained from reference TRBV7-9 and TRBJ1-2, is as follows: DTGVSQNPRHKITKRGQNVTFRCDPISEHNRLYWYRQTLGQGPEFLTYFQNEAQLEKSRLLSDRFSAERPKGSFSTLEIQRTEQGDSAMYLCASSLSEGVYGYTFGSGTRLTVV.

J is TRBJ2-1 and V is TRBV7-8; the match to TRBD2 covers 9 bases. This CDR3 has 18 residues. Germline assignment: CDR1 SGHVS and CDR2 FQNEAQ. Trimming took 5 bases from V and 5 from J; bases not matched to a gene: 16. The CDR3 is CASSLRTKAGGHNNEQFF. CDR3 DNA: TGTGCCAGCAGCCTCCGGACTAAAGCGGGGGGACACAACAATGAGCAGTTCTTC.

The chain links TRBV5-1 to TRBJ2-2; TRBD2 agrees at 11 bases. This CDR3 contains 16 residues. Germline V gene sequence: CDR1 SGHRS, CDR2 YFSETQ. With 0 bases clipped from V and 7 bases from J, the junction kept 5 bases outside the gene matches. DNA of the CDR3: TGCGCCAGCAGCTTGGGACTAGCGGGGACCGACGGGGAGCTGTTTTTT. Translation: CASSLGLAGTDGELFF.

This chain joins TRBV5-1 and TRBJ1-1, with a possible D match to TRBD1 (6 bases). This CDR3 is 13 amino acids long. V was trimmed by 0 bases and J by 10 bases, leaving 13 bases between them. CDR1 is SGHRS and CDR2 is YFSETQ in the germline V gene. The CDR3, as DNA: TGCGCCAGCAGCTTGGAGCAGGGGCGTTCAGCTTTCTTT. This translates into CASSLEQGRSAFF.

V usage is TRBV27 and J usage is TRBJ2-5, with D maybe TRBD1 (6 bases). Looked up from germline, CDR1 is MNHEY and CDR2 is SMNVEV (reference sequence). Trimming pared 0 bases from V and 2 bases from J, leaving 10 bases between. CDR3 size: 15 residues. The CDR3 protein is CASSLSGTLQETQYF. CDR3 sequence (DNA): TGTGCCAGCAGTTTATCGGGGACACTTCAAGAGACCCAGTACTTC.

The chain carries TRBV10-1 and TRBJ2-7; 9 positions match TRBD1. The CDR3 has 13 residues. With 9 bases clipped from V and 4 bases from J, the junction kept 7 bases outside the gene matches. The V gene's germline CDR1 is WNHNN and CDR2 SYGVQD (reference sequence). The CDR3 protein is CASIQGAEYEQYV. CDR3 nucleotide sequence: TGCGCCAGTATACAGGGGGCTGAGTACGAGCAGTACGTC.

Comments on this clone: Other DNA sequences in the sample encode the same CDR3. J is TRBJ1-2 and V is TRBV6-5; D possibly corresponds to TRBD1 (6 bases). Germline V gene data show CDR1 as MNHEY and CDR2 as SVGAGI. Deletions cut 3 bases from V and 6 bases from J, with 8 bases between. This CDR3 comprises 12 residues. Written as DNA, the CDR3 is TGTGCCAGCAGTTATAGGGGGGATGGCTACACCTTC. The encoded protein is CASSYRGDGYTF.

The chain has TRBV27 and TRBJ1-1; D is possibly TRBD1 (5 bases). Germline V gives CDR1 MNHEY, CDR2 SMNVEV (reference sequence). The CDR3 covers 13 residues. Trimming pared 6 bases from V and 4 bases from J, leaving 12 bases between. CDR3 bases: TGTGCCAGCAGGAGGGAGGGGCCCACTGAAGCTTTCTTT. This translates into CASRREGPTEAFF.

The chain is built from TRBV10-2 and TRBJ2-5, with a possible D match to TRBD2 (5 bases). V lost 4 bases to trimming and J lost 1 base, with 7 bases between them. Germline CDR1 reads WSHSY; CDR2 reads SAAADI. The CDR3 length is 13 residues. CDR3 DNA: TGCGCCAGCAGTGGAACTAGCCAAGAGACCCAGTACTTC. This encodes CASSGTSQETQYF.

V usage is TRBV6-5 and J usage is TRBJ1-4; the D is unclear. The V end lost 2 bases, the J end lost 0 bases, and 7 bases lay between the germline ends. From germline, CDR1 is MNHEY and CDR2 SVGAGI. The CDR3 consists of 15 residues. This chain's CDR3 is CASSYGGATNEKLFF. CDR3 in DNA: TGTGCCAGCAGTTACGGTGGGGCAACTAATGAAAAACTGTTTTTT.

The CDR3 spells CASSSRGGAGEAFF. The CDR3 DNA reads as TGTGCCAGCAGTTCCCGAGGGGGGGCTGGGGAAGCTTTCTTT. The chain carries TRBV6-5 and TRBJ1-1; weak D call: TRBD1 (6 bases). V dropped 4 bases and J dropped 8 bases, with 17 bases sitting between them. This CDR3 is built from 14 residues. Germline loops: CDR1 MNHEY, CDR2 SVGAGI.

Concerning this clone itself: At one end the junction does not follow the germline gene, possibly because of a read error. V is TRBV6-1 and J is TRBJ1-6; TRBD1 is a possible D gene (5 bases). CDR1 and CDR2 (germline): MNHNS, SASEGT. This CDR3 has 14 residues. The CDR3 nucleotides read TGTGCCAGCATTGAAGGGGCTTCTAATTCACCCCTCCACTTT. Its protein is CASIEGASNSPLHF.